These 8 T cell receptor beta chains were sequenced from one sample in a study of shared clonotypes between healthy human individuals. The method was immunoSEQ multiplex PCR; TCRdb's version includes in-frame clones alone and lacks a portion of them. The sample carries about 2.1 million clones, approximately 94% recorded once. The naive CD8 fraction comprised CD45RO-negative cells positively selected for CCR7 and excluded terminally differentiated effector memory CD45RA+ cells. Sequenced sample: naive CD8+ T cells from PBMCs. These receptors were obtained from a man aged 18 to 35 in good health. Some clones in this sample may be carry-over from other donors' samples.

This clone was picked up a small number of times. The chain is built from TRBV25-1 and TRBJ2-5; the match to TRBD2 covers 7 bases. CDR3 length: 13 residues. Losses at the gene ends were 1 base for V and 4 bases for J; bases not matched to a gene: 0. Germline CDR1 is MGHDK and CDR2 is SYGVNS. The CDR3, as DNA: TGTGCCAGCAGTGAATGGGGGGGAGAGACCCAGTACTTC. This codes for CASSEWGGETQYF.

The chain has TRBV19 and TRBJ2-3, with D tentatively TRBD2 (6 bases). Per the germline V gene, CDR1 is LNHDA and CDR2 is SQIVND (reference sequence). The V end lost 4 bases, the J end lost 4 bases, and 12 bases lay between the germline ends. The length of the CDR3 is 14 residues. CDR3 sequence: CASSSRGVADTQYF. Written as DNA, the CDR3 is TGTGCCAGTAGTAGCCGCGGGGTTGCAGATACGCAGTATTTT.

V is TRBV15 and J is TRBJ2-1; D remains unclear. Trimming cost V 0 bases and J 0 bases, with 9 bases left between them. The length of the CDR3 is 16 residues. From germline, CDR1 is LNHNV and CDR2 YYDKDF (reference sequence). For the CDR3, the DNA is TGTGCCACCAGCAGAGATTATCCTAGCTCCTACAATGAGCAGTTCTTC. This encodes CATSRDYPSSYNEQFF. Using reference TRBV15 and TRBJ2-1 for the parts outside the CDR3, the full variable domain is DAMVIQNPRYQVTQFGKPVTLSCSQTLNHNVMYWYQQKSSQAPKLLFHYYDKDFNNEADTPDNFQSRRPNTSFCFLDIRSPGLGDTAMYLCATSRDYPSSYNEQFFGPGTRLTVL.

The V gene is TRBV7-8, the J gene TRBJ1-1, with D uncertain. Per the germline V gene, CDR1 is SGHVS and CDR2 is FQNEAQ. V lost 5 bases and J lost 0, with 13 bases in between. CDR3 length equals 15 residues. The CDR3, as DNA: TGTGCCAGCAGCCTTGAGAGTTTCATGAACACTGAAGCTTTCTTT. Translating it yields CASSLESFMNTEAFF.

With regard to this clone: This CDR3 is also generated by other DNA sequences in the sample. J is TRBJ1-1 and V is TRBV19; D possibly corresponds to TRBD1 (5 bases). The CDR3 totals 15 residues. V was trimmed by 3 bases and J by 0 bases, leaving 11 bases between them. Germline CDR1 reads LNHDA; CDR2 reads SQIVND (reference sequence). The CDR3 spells CASSISPGMNTEAFF. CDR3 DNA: TGTGCCAGTAGTATTTCGCCAGGGATGAACACTGAAGCTTTCTTT.

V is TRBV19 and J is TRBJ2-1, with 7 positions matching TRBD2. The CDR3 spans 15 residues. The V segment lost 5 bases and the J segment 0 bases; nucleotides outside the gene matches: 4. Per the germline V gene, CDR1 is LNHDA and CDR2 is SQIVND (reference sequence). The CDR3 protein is CASSHAGVSYNEQFF. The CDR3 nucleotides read TGTGCCAGTAGTCATGCGGGGGTCTCCTACAATGAGCAGTTCTTC.

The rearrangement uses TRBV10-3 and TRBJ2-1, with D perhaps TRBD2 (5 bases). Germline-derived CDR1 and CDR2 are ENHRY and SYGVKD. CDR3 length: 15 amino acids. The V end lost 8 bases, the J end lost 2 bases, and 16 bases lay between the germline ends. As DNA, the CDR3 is TGTGCCATCCAGGACGGCGGGTCACCCTACAATGAGCAGTTCTTC. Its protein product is CAIQDGGSPYNEQFF.

DNA for the CDR3: TGTGCCAGCAGTTCCCTTCCCGTTAGGACAGGGGACAATCAGCCCCAGCATTTT. Translated, it gives CASSSLPVRTGDNQPQHF. The genes are TRBV27 and TRBJ1-5; the match to TRBD1 covers 9 bases. Germline values: CDR1 MNHEY, CDR2 SMNVEV (reference sequence). Trimming cost V 4 bases and J 3 bases; bases outside gene matches: 13. The CDR3 covers 18 residues.